These T cell receptor beta chains were read from a single sample in a study of beta chain features in type 1 diabetes. Repertoires were generated with immunoSEQ multiplex PCR, while TCRdb's copy carries only in-frame clones and drops some. The table lists under 350,000 clones, roughly 13% of them singletons, with 0.017% in the top ten. The sequenced material came from naive CD4+ T cells from blood. The receptors come from a man aged 25 to 45 with type 1 diabetes. Each CDR3 is given with its conserved first and last residue. The D gene is left open where the match is weak. Some rows have no size entry. The others give once, few or many, or a class for an expanded clone.

CDR3nt: TGTGCCTGCCATGACTCAGCCTATGGCTACACCTTC
CDR3aa: CACHDSAYGYTF
j_gene: TRBJ1-2
d_gene: .
v_gene: TRBV10-3
abundance: few

CDR3nt: TGTGCCAGCTCACCACCCGAGGAGACCCAGTACTTC
CDR3aa: CASSPPEETQYF
j_gene: TRBJ2-5
d_gene: .
v_gene: TRBV18
abundance: .

CDR3nt: TGTGCCAGCAGCCCCCACCAATGGACAGACCGCGAGTATAGCTTC
CDR3aa: CASSPHQWTDREYSF
j_gene: TRBJ1-2
d_gene: .
v_gene: TRBV9
abundance: few

CDR3nt: TGTGCCAGCAGCCCACGCTACCCCAATCAGCCCCAGCATTTT
CDR3aa: CASSPRYPNQPQHF
j_gene: TRBJ1-5
d_gene: .
v_gene: TRBV7-2
abundance: .

CDR3nt: TGTGCCAGCAGTGCAGTGGAGGGGAGCAATCAGCCCCAGCATTTT
CDR3aa: CASSAVEGSNQPQHF
j_gene: TRBJ1-5
d_gene: .
v_gene: TRBV2
abundance: .

CDR3nt: TGTGCCCGCGGGAGGGATGGAGATACGCAGTATTTT
CDR3aa: CARGRDGDTQYF
j_gene: TRBJ2-3
d_gene: TRBD2
v_gene: TRBV30
abundance: .

CDR3nt: TGTGCCAGCAGCGTACAGGGGGTAACCACCGGGACCCAGTACTTC
CDR3aa: CASSVQGVTTGTQYF
j_gene: TRBJ2-5
d_gene: TRBD1
v_gene: TRBV9
abundance: few

CDR3nt: TGTGCCTTCACAAGAGGGCGGGAGACAGATACGCAGTATTTT
CDR3aa: CAFTRGRETDTQYF
j_gene: TRBJ2-3
d_gene: TRBD2
v_gene: TRBV30
abundance: few

CDR3nt: TGTGCCAGCAGTAAGACGACAGACTATGGCTACACCTTC
CDR3aa: CASSKTTDYGYTF
j_gene: TRBJ1-2
d_gene: .
v_gene: TRBV6-5
abundance: few

CDR3nt: TGCGCCAGCAGCCAGCAGGAGGGCATTCACAATGAGCAGTTCTTC
CDR3aa: CASSQQEGIHNEQFF
j_gene: TRBJ2-1
d_gene: .
v_gene: TRBV5-1
abundance: .

CDR3nt: TGTGCCAGCAGCCCCCCGGAACAGTCGATAAATCAGCCCCAGCATTTT
CDR3aa: CASSPPEQSINQPQHF
j_gene: TRBJ1-5
d_gene: .
v_gene: TRBV14
abundance: .

CDR3nt: TGTGCCAGCAGCCCAAAGGGACAGAGCCTCTCTGGGGCCAACGTCCTGACTTTC
CDR3aa: CASSPKGQSLSGANVLTF
j_gene: TRBJ2-6
d_gene: TRBD1
v_gene: TRBV5-4
abundance: .

CDR3nt: TGTGCCAGCATTACGGGGAGCCCCTACGAGCAGTACTTC
CDR3aa: CASITGSPYEQYF
j_gene: TRBJ2-7
d_gene: .
v_gene: TRBV6-1
abundance: .

CDR3nt: TGTGCCAGCAGCGGACAGTTGTATGGCTACACCTTC
CDR3aa: CASSGQLYGYTF
j_gene: TRBJ1-2
d_gene: .
v_gene: TRBV9
abundance: .

CDR3nt: TGTGCCAGCAGCTTTTCCCCCCAAGCCCAAGAGACCCAGTACTTC
CDR3aa: CASSFSPQAQETQYF
j_gene: TRBJ2-5
d_gene: .
v_gene: TRBV9
abundance: few

CDR3nt: TGTGCCAGCAGCTTAACAGGGGGGACCTACGAGCAGTACTTC
CDR3aa: CASSLTGGTYEQYF
j_gene: TRBJ2-7
d_gene: TRBD1
v_gene: TRBV11-2
abundance: .

CDR3nt: TGTGCCAGCTCGTCCGAGGGGGGGAACTATGGCTACACCTTC
CDR3aa: CASSSEGGNYGYTF
j_gene: TRBJ1-2
d_gene: .
v_gene: TRBV18
abundance: few

CDR3nt: TGTGCCAGCAGTTGGGTACAGGGCGGGTATCAGCCCCAGCATTTT
CDR3aa: CASSWVQGGYQPQHF
j_gene: TRBJ1-5
d_gene: .
v_gene: TRBV7-2
abundance: .

CDR3nt: TGCGCCAGCAGCCCGGGGACAGGAGGGCCAGATACGCAGTATTTT
CDR3aa: CASSPGTGGPDTQYF
j_gene: TRBJ2-3
d_gene: TRBD1
v_gene: TRBV5-1
abundance: .

CDR3nt: TGTGCCAGCTCGCCGGACCGGGACAGATCCTACGAGCAGTACTTC
CDR3aa: CASSPDRDRSYEQYF
j_gene: TRBJ2-7
d_gene: TRBD1
v_gene: TRBV18
abundance: .

CDR3nt: TGTGCCAGCAGCCACTTAGGACTAGCGGGAGGCGCGAATGAGCAGTTCTTC
CDR3aa: CASSHLGLAGGANEQFF
j_gene: TRBJ2-1
d_gene: TRBD2
v_gene: TRBV13
abundance: .

CDR3nt: TGTGCCAGCAGTTTAACTAGCCGGATAGGGACCCAGTACTTC
CDR3aa: CASSLTSRIGTQYF
j_gene: TRBJ2-5
d_gene: .
v_gene: TRBV28
abundance: few

CDR3nt: TGTGCCAGCAGCTTAGAGGCGGAAGAGACCCAGTACTTC
CDR3aa: CASSLEAEETQYF
j_gene: TRBJ2-5
d_gene: .
v_gene: TRBV7-9
abundance: .

CDR3nt: TGTGCCAGCAGCTTGACAGGGAATGGGGCCAAAAACATTCAGTACTTC
CDR3aa: CASSLTGNGAKNIQYF
j_gene: TRBJ2-4
d_gene: .
v_gene: TRBV5-4
abundance: once

CDR3nt: TGCAGCGTTGAAGCAGGGGTCCCCTACAATGAGCAGTTCTTC
CDR3aa: CSVEAGVPYNEQFF
j_gene: TRBJ2-1
d_gene: .
v_gene: TRBV29-1
abundance: few

CDR3nt: TGTGCCTGGAGTGTATTAGGGACTTCCGACGAGCAGTACTTC
CDR3aa: CAWSVLGTSDEQYF
j_gene: TRBJ2-7
d_gene: .
v_gene: TRBV30
abundance: .

CDR3nt: TGTGCCAGCAGCAATAGGGACAGGGGAGTTTATGGCTACACCTTC
CDR3aa: CASSNRDRGVYGYTF
j_gene: TRBJ1-2
d_gene: TRBD1
v_gene: TRBV6-6
abundance: .

CDR3nt: TGTGCCAGCAGCCAAGATTACGGGAGCGGGACCGAGCAGTACTTC
CDR3aa: CASSQDYGSGTEQYF
j_gene: TRBJ2-7
d_gene: TRBD2
v_gene: TRBV4-2
abundance: .

CDR3nt: TGTGCCAGCAGTGACAGTCGCGGGCAGTACTTC
CDR3aa: CASSDSRGQYF
j_gene: TRBJ2-7
d_gene: .
v_gene: TRBV6-5
abundance: few

CDR3nt: TGTGCCAGCAGACCTGGGACTAGCGGGTCCTACGAGCAGTACTTC
CDR3aa: CASRPGTSGSYEQYF
j_gene: TRBJ2-7
d_gene: TRBD2
v_gene: TRBV5-4
abundance: few

CDR3nt: TGCGCCAGCAGCCAATCCCTCGGCGGGACCGTCACAGATACGCAGTATTTT
CDR3aa: CASSQSLGGTVTDTQYF
j_gene: TRBJ2-3
d_gene: .
v_gene: TRBV4-3
abundance: few

CDR3nt: TGTGCCACCAGCAGGGGACTGGGCACAGATACGCAGTATTTT
CDR3aa: CATSRGLGTDTQYF
j_gene: TRBJ2-3
d_gene: .
v_gene: TRBV15
abundance: .

CDR3nt: TGTGCCAGCAGCGTAGCGGACAGGCCTTTCTCCTACGAGCAGTACTTC
CDR3aa: CASSVADRPFSYEQYF
j_gene: TRBJ2-7
d_gene: TRBD1
v_gene: TRBV9
abundance: .

CDR3nt: TGTGCCAGCTCACCACAGGGGATAAACACTGAAGCTTTCTTT
CDR3aa: CASSPQGINTEAFF
j_gene: TRBJ1-1
d_gene: .
v_gene: TRBV18
abundance: .

CDR3nt: TGCGCCAGCAGCCCACGCGGGTTCCCAGATGAGCAGTTCTTC
CDR3aa: CASSPRGFPDEQFF
j_gene: TRBJ2-1
d_gene: .
v_gene: TRBV4-3
abundance: .

CDR3nt: TGTGCCAGTAAGTTCGGGGTTAGCAATCAGCCCCAGCATTTT
CDR3aa: CASKFGVSNQPQHF
j_gene: TRBJ1-5
d_gene: .
v_gene: TRBV19
abundance: few

CDR3nt: TGTGCCAGCAGCTTGGGACTAGCGGGAGATTCCGAGCAGTACTTC
CDR3aa: CASSLGLAGDSEQYF
j_gene: TRBJ2-7
d_gene: TRBD2
v_gene: TRBV7-2
abundance: few

CDR3nt: TGCGCCAGCAGCTCGTTAGCGGGTTCCTATTACAATGAGCAGTTCTTC
CDR3aa: CASSSLAGSYYNEQFF
j_gene: TRBJ2-1
d_gene: TRBD2
v_gene: TRBV5-1
abundance: .

CDR3nt: TGTGCCAGCAGCTTAGGCAGCGTATATGGCTACACCTTC
CDR3aa: CASSLGSVYGYTF
j_gene: TRBJ1-2
d_gene: .
v_gene: TRBV7-9
abundance: few

CDR3nt: TGCGCCAGCAGCTGGACAGGGGTTGGCTACACTGAAGCTTTCTTT
CDR3aa: CASSWTGVGYTEAFF
j_gene: TRBJ1-1
d_gene: TRBD1
v_gene: TRBV5-1
abundance: .

CDR3nt: TGTGCCAGTTCGACTAGCGGGAGGGCCGGTGAGCAGTTCTTC
CDR3aa: CASSTSGRAGEQFF
j_gene: TRBJ2-1
d_gene: TRBD2
v_gene: TRBV6-4
abundance: few

CDR3nt: TGTGCCAGCAGATCGGGACAGGCCGGCTCCTACGAGCAGTACTTC
CDR3aa: CASRSGQAGSYEQYF
j_gene: TRBJ2-7
d_gene: TRBD1
v_gene: TRBV28
abundance: few

CDR3nt: TGTGCCACCGGACAGGAGAAATTGCAGTACTTC
CDR3aa: CATGQEKLQYF
j_gene: TRBJ2-7
d_gene: TRBD1
v_gene: TRBV2
abundance: .

CDR3nt: TGTGCCAGTAGTATAGTGGCCGCCAGTGGGGCCAACGTCCTGACTTTC
CDR3aa: CASSIVAASGANVLTF
j_gene: TRBJ2-6
d_gene: .
v_gene: TRBV19
abundance: few

CDR3nt: TGTGCCAGCAGTCGGACAGAGTCGAGAACGGGCTACACCTTC
CDR3aa: CASSRTESRTGYTF
j_gene: TRBJ1-2
d_gene: .
v_gene: TRBV6-5
abundance: .

CDR3nt: TGTGCCAGCTCACCGGGCGACACCTCTGAGCAGTACTTC
CDR3aa: CASSPGDTSEQYF
j_gene: TRBJ2-7
d_gene: .
v_gene: TRBV18
abundance: .